The 4 T cell receptor beta chains in this list originate from one sample, sequenced in a study of CD8 T cells in ankylosing spondylitis. Their antigen targets remain unknown. Overall study results and limits: Seemingly distinctive of ankylosing spondylitis blood was a TCR beta motif formed by eight highly homologous variants.

TCRdb reprocessed the 5' RACE reads with MiXCR, giving one entry per CDR3 protein. This sample has 750,000 to 850,000 distinct CDR3 sequences, with approximately 10% found just once. The sequenced material came from blood, either unsorted or a sorted T cell fraction (not recorded which). These receptors came from a male donor with ankylosing spondylitis.

This clonotype showed up just a few times. This chain uses TRBV5-1 with TRBJ2-3; 7 bases match TRBD2. The CDR3 sequence is 19 residues long. CDR1 is SGHRS, CDR2 YFSETQ, per germline. The J segment lost 3 bases and the V segment lost 1 base, leaving 17 bases of the junction unmatched. The CDR3, as DNA: TGCGCCAGCAGCTTGCAGGGTAGCGGGCCATCCGGTGGGACAGATACGCAGTATTTT. Translation: CASSLQGSGPSGGTDTQYF.

This clonotype has more than one count but fewer than ten. The J gene is TRBJ2-3, the V gene TRBV4-3; D remains unclear. This CDR3 is 16 amino acids long. CDR1 LGHNA and CDR2 YSLEER come from the germline V gene. Trimming stripped 0 bases from V and 1 base from J, with 11 bases between. CDR3 bases: TGCGCCAGCAGCCAAGATCAGAACAGAGGCACAGATACGCAGTATTTT. It translates to CASSQDQNRGTDTQYF.

CDR3 DNA sequence: TGTGCCAGCAGCTTGGGGGCCGGGACTAGCGGCACAGATACGCAGTATTTT. Translating it yields CASSLGAGTSGTDTQYF. This chain connects TRBV5-4 to TRBJ2-3, with 10 positions matching TRBD2. Germline V gives CDR1 SGHNT, CDR2 YYREEE (reference sequence). Trimming removed 0 bases from V and 1 base from J; junction bases left unmatched: 5. The CDR3 consists of 17 residues.

There are a few counts of this clonotype. The V call is TRBV7-6, the J call TRBJ2-7; D is unclear. CDR1 and CDR2 (germline): SGHVS, FNYEAQ. The CDR3 totals 14 residues. Between the trimmed V and J ends, which lost 5 bases and 3 bases, there was a span of 14 bases. The CDR3 is CASSMSTANYEQYF. The CDR3 DNA reads TGTGCCAGCAGCATGTCTACAGCGAACTACGAGCAGTACTTC.